The sequence of this T cell receptor (beta chain) was determined in a study of cytomegalovirus exposure and HLA in healthy donors. Germline V lookup: CDR1 SGHVS, CDR2 FNYEAQ. Trimming left V 0 bases short and J 5 bases short, with 11 bases between. The CDR3 loop spans 15 amino acids. The PCR used 60 Vbeta and 13 Jbeta primers. Only in-frame clones appear in the TCRdb table, and some are missing; sequencing was by immunoSEQ multiplex PCR. The sample carries 100,000 to 150,000 clones, 60% to 85% recorded once. The TCR comes from a man aged 45 to 65 in good health and CMV-seronegative. V and J are TRBV7-6 and TRBJ1-5, with D perhaps matching TRBD1 (5 bases). Sequencing input: PBMCs. The CDR3 region has the DNA TGTGCCAGCAGCTTAGCGGCAGGGCGCCATCAGCCCCAGCATTTT. It specifies CASSLAAGRHQPQHF.